This section outlines one T cell receptor beta chain sequence together with its context. The germline V and J ends were trimmed by 6 bases and 5 bases, with 12 bases remaining between them. Germline values: CDR1 MDHEN, CDR2 SYDVKM. The CDR3 runs to 13 residues. This sample was included in a study of blood T cell repertoires in COVID-19. Study context: The samples span acute and convalescent COVID-19 from the United States, Italy and Spain. PBMCs, B-cell-depleted T cells, or T cells provided the cDNA or gDNA that made up the material.

Under the authors' procedure: From reference gene primer amplification, estimates of nucleated cell counts were derived. TCRdb keeps only in-frame clones here, not all; method: immunoSEQ multiplex PCR. The D gene and trimming were derived from the DNA, and the V and J assignments and clone size from that table. Seen here are about 320,000 clones, more than 75% observed once, and the top ten hold under 2%. V gene TRBV28 combines with J gene TRBJ2-3, with D maybe TRBD1 (5 bases). The sample comprised peripheral blood. The source is a woman aged 50 to 65 with acute or convalescent COVID-19. The DNA for the CDR3 is TGTGCCAGCAGAGTACGACAGAAAGATACGCAGTATTTT. This encodes CASRVRQKDTQYF.